This T cell receptor beta chain was found in a study of blood T cell repertoires in COVID-19. Looking at the study overall: There were acute and convalescent COVID-19 samples, and they came from the United States, Italy and Spain. PBMCs, B-cell-depleted T cells, or T cells provided the cDNA or gDNA that made up the material.

Original data processing: Researchers report that nucleated cell counts were estimated from reference gene primer amplification. The method was immunoSEQ multiplex PCR; TCRdb's version includes in-frame clones alone and lacks a portion of them. D and trimming come from the DNA, and the V and J calls and clone size come from that table. The sample comprises roughly 72,000 clones, more than 75% of which are singletons, and approximately 20% rests with the top ten. The V gene end was trimmed by 1 base and the J gene end by 5 bases; junction bases not matched to a gene: 9. This CDR3 spans 16 amino acids. The V gene's germline CDR1 is SGHVS and CDR2 FQNEAQ.

The specimen was peripheral blood. The clonotype was recovered from a human donor in a cohort sampled during active COVID-19. The rearrangement joins TRBV7-8 to TRBJ2-7, with 9 bases identical to TRBD2. The CDR3 is CASSLVGSGSPHEQYF. The CDR3 DNA is TGTGCCAGCAGCTTAGTAGGTAGCGGGAGTCCCCACGAGCAGTACTTC. The full variable domain, with the rest looked up from reference TRBV7-8 and TRBJ2-7, is GAGVSQSPRYKVAKRGQDVALRCDPISGHVSLFWYQQALGQGPEFLTYFQNEAQLDKSGLPSDRFFAERPEGSVSTLKIQRTQQEDSAVYLCASSLVGSGSPHEQYFGPGTRLTVT.